This T cell receptor (beta chain) derives from a study of cytomegalovirus exposure and HLA in healthy donors. Overall study findings and caveats: Accounts indicate the classifier identified cytomegalovirus status with strong specificity and sensitivity. Investigators reported 150 to 200 TCR beta chains as tied to cytomegalovirus.

About this clone itself: Its cognate antigen is unknown.

Only in-frame clones appear in the TCRdb table, and some are missing; sequencing was by immunoSEQ multiplex PCR. The profile shows around 140,000 clones, about 88% of them singletons. This CDR3 contains 15 residues. Germline V CDR1 and CDR2: MDHEN, SYDVKM. Between the trimmed V and J ends, which lost 10 bases and 3 bases, there was a span of 18 bases. The donors were members of the roughly 130-subject validation cohort (separate from the roughly 670-subject first cohort). The receptor's source is a young man in good health and CMV-seropositive. Material for sequencing was PBMCs. This rearrangement joins TRBV28 to TRBJ2-2; D call uncertain. CDR3 nucleotide sequence: TGTGCCACCAAAGAGGCCGCTCTCGACACCGGGGAGCTGTTTTTT. It specifies CATKEAALDTGELFF.